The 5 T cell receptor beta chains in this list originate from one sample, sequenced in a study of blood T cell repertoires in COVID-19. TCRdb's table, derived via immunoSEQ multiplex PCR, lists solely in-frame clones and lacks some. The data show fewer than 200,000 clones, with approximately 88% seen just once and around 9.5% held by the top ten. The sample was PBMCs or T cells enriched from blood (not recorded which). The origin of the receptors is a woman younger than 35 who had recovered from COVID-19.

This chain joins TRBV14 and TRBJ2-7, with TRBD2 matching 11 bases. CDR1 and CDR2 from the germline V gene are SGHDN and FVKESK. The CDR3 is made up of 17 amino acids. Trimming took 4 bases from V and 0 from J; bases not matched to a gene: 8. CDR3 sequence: CASSPPRLAGNSYEQYF. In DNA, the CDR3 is TGTGCCAGCAGCCCGCCCAGACTAGCGGGGAACTCCTACGAGCAGTACTTC. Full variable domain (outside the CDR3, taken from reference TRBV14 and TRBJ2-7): EAGVTQFPSHSVIEKGQTVTLRCDPISGHDNLYWYRRVMGKEIKFLLHFVKESKQDESGMPNNRFLAERTGGTYSTLKVQPAELEDSGVYFCASSPPRLAGNSYEQYFGPGTRLTVT.

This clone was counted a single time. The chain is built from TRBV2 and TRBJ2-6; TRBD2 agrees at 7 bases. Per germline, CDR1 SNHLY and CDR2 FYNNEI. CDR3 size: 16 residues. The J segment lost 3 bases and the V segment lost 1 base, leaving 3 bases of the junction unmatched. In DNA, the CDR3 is TGTGCCAGCAGTGAAGAGGGAGGGTTTGGGGCCAACGTCCTGACTTTC. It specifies CASSEEGGFGANVLTF.

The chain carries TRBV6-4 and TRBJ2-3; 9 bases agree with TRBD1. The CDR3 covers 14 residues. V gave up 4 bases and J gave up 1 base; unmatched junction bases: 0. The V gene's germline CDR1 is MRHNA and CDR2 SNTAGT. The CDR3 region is CASSGTGGTDTQYF. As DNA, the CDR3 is TGTGCCAGCAGTGGGACAGGGGGCACAGATACGCAGTATTTT.

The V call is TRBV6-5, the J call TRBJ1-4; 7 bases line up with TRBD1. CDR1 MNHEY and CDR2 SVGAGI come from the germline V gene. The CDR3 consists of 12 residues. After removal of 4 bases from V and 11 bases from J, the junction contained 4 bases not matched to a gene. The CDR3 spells CASSLDRSKLFF. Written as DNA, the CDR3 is TGTGCCAGCAGTTTGGACAGGTCCAAACTGTTTTTT.

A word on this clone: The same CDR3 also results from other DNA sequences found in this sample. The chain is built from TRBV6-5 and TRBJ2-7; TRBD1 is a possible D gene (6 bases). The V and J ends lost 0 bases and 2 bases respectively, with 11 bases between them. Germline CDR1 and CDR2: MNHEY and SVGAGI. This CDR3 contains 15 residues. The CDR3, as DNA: TGTGCCAGCAGTTACTCGGGACACGGGCCCTACGAGCAGTACTTC. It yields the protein CASSYSGHGPYEQYF.